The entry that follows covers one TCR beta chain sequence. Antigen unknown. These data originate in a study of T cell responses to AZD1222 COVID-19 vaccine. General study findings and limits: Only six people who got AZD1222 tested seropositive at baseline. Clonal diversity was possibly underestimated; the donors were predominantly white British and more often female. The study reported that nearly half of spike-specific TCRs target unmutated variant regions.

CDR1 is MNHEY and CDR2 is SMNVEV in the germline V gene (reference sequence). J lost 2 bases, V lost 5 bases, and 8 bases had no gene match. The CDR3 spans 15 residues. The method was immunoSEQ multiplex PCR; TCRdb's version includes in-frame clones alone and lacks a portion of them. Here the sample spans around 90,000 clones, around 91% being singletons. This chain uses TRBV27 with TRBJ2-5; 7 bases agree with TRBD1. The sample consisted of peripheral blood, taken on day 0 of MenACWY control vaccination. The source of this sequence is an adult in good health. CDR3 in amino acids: CASSPRGRGQETQYF. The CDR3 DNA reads TGTGCCAGCAGTCCCCGAGGCAGGGGGCAAGAGACCCAGTACTTC.